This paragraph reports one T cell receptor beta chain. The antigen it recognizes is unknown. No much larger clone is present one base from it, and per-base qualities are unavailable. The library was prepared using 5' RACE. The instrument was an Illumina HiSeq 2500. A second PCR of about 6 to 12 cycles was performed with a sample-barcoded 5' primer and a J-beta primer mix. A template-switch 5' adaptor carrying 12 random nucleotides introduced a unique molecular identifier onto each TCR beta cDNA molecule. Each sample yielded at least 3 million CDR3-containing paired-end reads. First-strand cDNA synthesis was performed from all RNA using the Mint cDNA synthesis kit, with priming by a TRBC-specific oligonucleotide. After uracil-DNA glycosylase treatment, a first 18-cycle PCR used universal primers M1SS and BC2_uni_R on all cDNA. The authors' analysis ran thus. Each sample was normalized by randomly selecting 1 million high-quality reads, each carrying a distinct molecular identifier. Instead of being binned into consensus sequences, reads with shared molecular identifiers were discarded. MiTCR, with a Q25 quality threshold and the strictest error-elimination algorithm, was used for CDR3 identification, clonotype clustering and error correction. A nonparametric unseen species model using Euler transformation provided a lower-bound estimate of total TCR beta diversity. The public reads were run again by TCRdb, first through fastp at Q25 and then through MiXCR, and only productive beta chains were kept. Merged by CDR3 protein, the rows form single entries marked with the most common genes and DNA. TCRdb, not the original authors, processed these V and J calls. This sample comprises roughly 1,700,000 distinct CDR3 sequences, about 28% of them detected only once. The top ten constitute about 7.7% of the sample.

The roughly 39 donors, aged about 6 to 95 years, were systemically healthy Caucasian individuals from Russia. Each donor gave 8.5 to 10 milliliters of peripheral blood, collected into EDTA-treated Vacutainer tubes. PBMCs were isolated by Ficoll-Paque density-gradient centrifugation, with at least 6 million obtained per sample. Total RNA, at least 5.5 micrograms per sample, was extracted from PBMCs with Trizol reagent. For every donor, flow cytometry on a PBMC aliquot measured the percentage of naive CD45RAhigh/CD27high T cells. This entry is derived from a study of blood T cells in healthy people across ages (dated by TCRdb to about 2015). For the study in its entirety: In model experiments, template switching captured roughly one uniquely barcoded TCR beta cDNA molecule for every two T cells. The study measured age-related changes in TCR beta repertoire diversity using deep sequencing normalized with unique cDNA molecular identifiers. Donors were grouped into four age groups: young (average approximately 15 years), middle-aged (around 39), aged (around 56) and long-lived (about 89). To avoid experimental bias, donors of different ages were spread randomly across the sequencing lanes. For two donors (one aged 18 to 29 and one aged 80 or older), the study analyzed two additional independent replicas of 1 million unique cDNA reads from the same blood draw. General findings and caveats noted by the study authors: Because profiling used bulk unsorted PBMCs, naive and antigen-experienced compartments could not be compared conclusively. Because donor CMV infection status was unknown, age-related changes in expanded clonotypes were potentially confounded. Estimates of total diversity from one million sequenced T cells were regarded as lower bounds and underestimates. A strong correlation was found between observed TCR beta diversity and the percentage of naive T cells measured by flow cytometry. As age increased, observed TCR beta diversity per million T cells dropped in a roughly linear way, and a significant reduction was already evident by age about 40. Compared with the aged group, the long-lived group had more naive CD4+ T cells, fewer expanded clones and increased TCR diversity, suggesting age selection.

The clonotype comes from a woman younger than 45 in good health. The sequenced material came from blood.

The CDR3 reads CASSTTAGGTNEQYF. The DNA sequence is TGTGCCAGCAGTACTACGGCGGGAGGGACTAATGAGCAGTACTTC. The sequence joins TRBV6-4 to TRBJ2-7, and TRBD2 matches 9 of the central bases. CDR1 and CDR2, looked up from the germline V gene, are MRHNA and SNTAGT. Trimming removed 5 bases from V and 7 bases from J; the gene matches leave 12 bases unexplained. Inclusive of the bounding cysteine and phenylalanine, the CDR3 is 15 residues long. Left in the record is the CDR3 DNA by itself, 45 bases read in frame from the first base.